These T cell receptor beta chains were read from a single sample in a study of shared clonotypes between healthy human individuals. Profiling relied on immunoSEQ multiplex PCR, and the TCRdb table lists in-frame clones only, not all of them. The repertoire includes about 2.4 million clones, over 85% of them detected once, and about 0.34% sits in the top ten. Sequencing input: naive CD4+ T cells from PBMCs. The receptors here all came from a young man in good health. Some clones in this sample may be carry-over from other donors' samples. Both conserved end residues are part of each CDR3. A D gene is named only where the DNA matches it firmly. Expanded clones get a size class; other rows say once, few or many, or leave the size out.

v_gene	len	abundance	j_gene	d_gene	CDR3aa	CDR3nt
TRBV10-3	16	-	TRBJ2-6	TRBD1	CAIRGTGHSGANVLTF	TGTGCCATCAGAGGGACAGGGCACTCTGGGGCCAACGTCCTGACTTTC
TRBV29-1	14	-	TRBJ1-2	TRBD1	CSVVSGTGGRGYTF	TGCAGCGTTGTGTCTGGGACAGGGGGCCGTGGCTACACCTTC
TRBV5-1	16	once	TRBJ1-1	-	CASSLVSGKPNTEAFF	TGCGCCAGCAGCTTGGTGTCAGGTAAACCGAACACTGAAGCTTTCTTT
TRBV5-1	15	-	TRBJ2-3	TRBD2	CASSLVGAGENTQYF	TGCGCCAGCAGCTTGGTAGGGGCGGGAGAAAATACGCAGTATTTT
TRBV6-1	17	-	TRBJ2-3	-	CASSVSPGAPSTDTQYF	TGTGCCAGCAGTGTCTCACCAGGTGCTCCTAGCACAGATACGCAGTATTTT
TRBV20-1	11	-	TRBJ2-7	TRBD1	CSAGTGIRQYF	TGCAGTGCGGGGACAGGGATCAGGCAGTACTTC
TRBV19	11	-	TRBJ2-5	-	CASSREETQYF	TGTGCCAGTAGTAGAGAGGAGACCCAGTACTTC
TRBV25-1	14	few	TRBJ2-2	-	CASSESGFTGELFF	TGTGCCAGCAGTGAATCTGGGTTCACCGGGGAGCTGTTTTTT
TRBV30	12	-	TRBJ1-2	TRBD1	CAWSGGGVGYTF	TGTGCCTGGAGTGGAGGGGGCGTGGGCTACACCTTC
TRBV19	14	once	TRBJ2-5	-	CASTPGRFGETQYF	TGTGCCAGTACCCCTGGACGGTTCGGAGAGACCCAGTACTTC
TRBV7-9	15	once	TRBJ1-2	-	CASSLEVPADDGYTF	TGTGCCAGCAGCTTAGAGGTGCCCGCAGACGATGGCTACACCTTC
TRBV28	15	-	TRBJ1-2	TRBD1	CASMGPGQGKSGYTF	TGTGCCAGCATGGGTCCGGGACAGGGAAAAAGCGGCTACACCTTC
TRBV28	14	-	TRBJ1-4	-	CASSEGGTNEKLFF	TGTGCCAGCTCGGAGGGTGGAACTAATGAAAAACTGTTTTTT
TRBV5-1	14	-	TRBJ2-7	TRBD1	CASSLVGTAYEQYF	TGCGCCAGCAGCTTGGTGGGGACAGCCTACGAGCAGTACTTC
TRBV2	14	-	TRBJ2-2	TRBD1	CASKLTGLGGELFF	TGTGCCAGCAAGCTGACAGGGTTGGGAGGGGAGCTGTTTTTT
TRBV7-9	13	-	TRBJ2-5	-	CASSQAYQETQYF	TGTGCCAGCAGCCAGGCTTACCAAGAGACCCAGTACTTC
TRBV11-3	15	-	TRBJ2-7	TRBD1	CASTRVGQGAYEQYF	TGTGCCAGCACCCGGGTGGGACAGGGGGCCTACGAGCAGTACTTC
TRBV18	14	-	TRBJ1-5	TRBD1	CASSQTGGREPQHF	TGTGCCAGCTCCCAAACAGGGGGCCGGGAGCCCCAGCATTTT
TRBV5-1	13	once	TRBJ1-2	-	CASSPPGDYGYTF	TGCGCCAGCAGCCCTCCGGGGGACTATGGCTACACCTTC
TRBV6-1	15	-	TRBJ1-5	-	CASSEVGQEHQPQHF	TGTGCCAGCAGTGAAGTGGGCCAAGAGCATCAGCCCCAGCATTTT
TRBV5-1	15	-	TRBJ2-7	TRBD1	CASSATGTGGSEQYF	TGCGCCAGCAGCGCCACCGGGACAGGGGGAAGCGAGCAGTACTTC
TRBV19	14	-	TRBJ2-2	-	CASSISGTTGELFF	TGTGCCAGTAGTATTTCCGGGACAACCGGGGAGCTGTTTTTT
TRBV4-1	14	-	TRBJ1-4	-	CASSYPTHDEKLFF	TGCGCCAGCAGCTACCCGACTCACGATGAAAAACTGTTTTTT
TRBV6-5	14	-	TRBJ1-2	-	CASSPVGQWGGYTF	TGTGCCAGCAGTCCCGTCGGCCAATGGGGTGGCTACACCTTC
TRBV5-6	13	-	TRBJ1-5	-	CASSLDGRQPQHF	TGTGCCAGCAGCCTGGACGGCCGACAGCCCCAGCATTTT
TRBV15	14	-	TRBJ2-7	-	CATSRGPLVTEQYF	TGTGCCACCAGCAGAGGCCCCCTAGTTACCGAGCAGTACTTC
TRBV5-5	14	-	TRBJ1-1	TRBD1	CASRTGTARTEAFF	TGTGCCAGCAGGACAGGGACAGCGAGGACTGAAGCTTTCTTT
TRBV5-1	15	-	TRBJ2-7	-	CASSLARSRGSEQYF	TGCGCCAGCAGCTTGGCCCGGTCCCGGGGGTCCGAGCAGTACTTC
TRBV5-1	14	-	TRBJ1-5	TRBD1	CASSPGQGNQPQHF	TGCGCCAGCAGCCCCGGACAGGGAAATCAGCCTCAGCATTTT
TRBV6-5	15	-	TRBJ1-1	TRBD1	CASSYSTGQGTEAFF	TGTGCCAGCAGTTACTCGACAGGGCAGGGCACTGAAGCTTTCTTT
TRBV11-2	16	-	TRBJ2-3	-	CASSLVLFDSTDTQYF	TGTGCCAGCAGCTTAGTACTCTTTGATAGCACAGATACGCAGTATTTT
TRBV10-3	18	-	TRBJ1-3	TRBD1	CAISEGSRTGQKRNTIYF	TGTGCCATCAGTGAGGGGTCGAGGACAGGCCAAAAGAGAAACACCATATATTTT
TRBV2	12	-	TRBJ1-2	-	CASGGVNYGYTF	TGTGCCAGCGGGGGAGTAAACTATGGCTACACCTTC
TRBV7-2	14	-	TRBJ2-3	-	CASSLDYGGDTQYF	TGTGCCAGCAGCTTAGATTATGGAGGGGATACGCAGTATTTT
TRBV29-1	16	-	TRBJ2-3	TRBD2	CSVAPLIAGGVDTQYF	TGCAGCGTTGCCCCTTTGATAGCGGGAGGGGTTGATACGCAGTATTTT
TRBV4-3	14	-	TRBJ2-1	-	CASSQQPVYNEQFF	TGCGCCAGCAGCCAACAACCCGTCTACAATGAGCAGTTCTTC
TRBV19	11	once	TRBJ2-5	-	CASSIRETQYF	TGTGCCAGTAGTATAAGGGAGACCCAGTACTTC
TRBV2	14	-	TRBJ2-7	TRBD1	CASRGGTAKGEQYF	TGTGCCAGCAGGGGTGGGACAGCAAAGGGCGAGCAGTACTTC
TRBV28	12	-	TRBJ2-7	-	CATLTSPAEQYF	TGTGCCACCCTTACATCGCCGGCGGAGCAGTACTTC
TRBV2	12	-	TRBJ2-7	TRBD1	CASSPQGDEQYF	TGTGCCAGCAGTCCTCAGGGGGACGAGCAGTACTTC
TRBV7-9	15	-	TRBJ2-4	-	CASSLSWARSDIQYF	TGTGCCAGCAGCTTATCCTGGGCCCGTTCGGACATTCAGTACTTC
TRBV4-1	13	-	TRBJ1-6	-	CASSQVPGTSLHF	TGCGCCAGCAGCCAAGTCCCCGGGACCTCCCTCCACTTT
TRBV5-1	11	few	TRBJ2-7	-	CASSSSYEQYF	TGCGCCAGCAGTTCCTCCTACGAGCAGTACTTC
TRBV7-3	16	-	TRBJ2-3	TRBD1	CASSQTGTKGADTQYF	TGTGCCAGCAGCCAGACCGGGACCAAGGGGGCGGATACGCAGTATTTT
TRBV11-3	17	-	TRBJ2-5	TRBD1	CASSSRGGQGHQETQYF	TGTGCCAGCAGCTCCAGAGGAGGACAGGGCCACCAAGAGACCCAGTACTTC
TRBV5-1	14	-	TRBJ2-5	TRBD1	CASSFRQGQETQYF	TGCGCCAGCAGCTTCCGACAGGGACAAGAGACCCAGTACTTC
TRBV19	11	-	TRBJ2-5	TRBD1	CAIGTGFGQYF	TGTGCCATCGGGACAGGGTTCGGCCAGTACTTC
TRBV11-3	13	-	TRBJ2-5	-	CASSPTDMQTQYF	TGTGCCAGCAGCCCGACGGATATGCAGACCCAGTACTTC
TRBV27	16	-	TRBJ2-3	TRBD2	CASSPTWAGGFDTQYF	TGTGCCAGCAGTCCAACTTGGGCGGGGGGCTTCGATACGCAGTATTTT
TRBV5-6	14	-	TRBJ2-7	-	CASSSGRSSYEQYF	TGTGCCAGCAGCTCTGGACGGAGCTCCTACGAGCAGTACTTC
TRBV29-1	11	-	TRBJ2-7	-	CSVEGQPGQYF	TGCAGCGTTGAGGGCCAACCGGGGCAGTACTTC
TRBV4-1	16	-	TRBJ1-4	TRBD1	CASSQAQQGAGEKLFF	TGCGCCAGCAGCCAAGCCCAACAGGGGGCGGGCGAAAAACTGTTTTTT
TRBV5-1	17	-	TRBJ2-2	TRBD1	CASSFRPGGFETGELFF	TGCGCCAGCAGCTTTCGTCCAGGGGGTTTCGAGACCGGGGAGCTGTTTTTT
TRBV9	15	-	TRBJ1-2	-	CASSVALGGTYGYTF	TGTGCCAGCAGCGTAGCTCTCGGCGGAACCTATGGCTACACCTTC
TRBV10-3	15	-	TRBJ2-3	TRBD2	CAIKSGRVPTDTQYF	TGTGCCATCAAGAGCGGGAGGGTCCCTACAGATACGCAGTATTTT
TRBV5-1	15	-	TRBJ2-5	-	CASSLSGPNWETQYF	TGCGCCAGCAGCTTGTCGGGACCCAATTGGGAGACCCAGTACTTC
TRBV10-3	11	-	TRBJ1-1	-	CAISGNTEAFF	TGTGCCATCAGTGGTAACACTGAAGCTTTCTTT